Detailed here is one TCR beta chain. What it binds is not known. This sample was included in a study of radiotherapy plus CTLA-4 blockade in lung cancer. Study conclusions and caveats: Early blood T cell clone dynamics reportedly forecast response best, with interferon-beta. Blood saw expansion of tumor-derived TCR clones after radiotherapy plus ipilimumab.

Sequencing was performed with immunoSEQ multiplex PCR; in TCRdb, only in-frame clones are kept and a portion is missing. This table has 75,000 to 95,000 clones, roughly 80% appearing once. Ipilimumab CTLA-4 blockade and focal radiation were given to patients with chemo-refractory metastatic non-small-cell lung cancer. The source of this sequence is a human donor with non-small cell lung cancer that progressed on radiotherapy plus ipilimumab. The sequences come from peripheral blood, collected from a patient treated with radiotherapy plus ipilimumab.

Here the CDR3 reads CASSLFGNLAAYNEQFF. CDR3 DNA: TGTGCCAGCAGTTTATTTGGCAACCTAGCGGCATACAATGAGCAGTTCTTC. This chain joins TRBV27 and TRBJ2-1; TRBD2 agrees at 7 bases. V dropped 1 base and J dropped 4; count of bases not matched to a gene: 10. This CDR3 region has 17 residues. Germline CDR1 is MNHEY and CDR2 is SMNVEV (reference sequence).